This entry lists 5 T cell receptor beta chains sequenced from one sample in a study of shared clonotypes between healthy human individuals. Some clones are missing from TCRdb's copy, which holds only in-frame ones; the method was immunoSEQ multiplex PCR. The sample has over a million clones; around 75% are singletons. Sample: memory CD4+ T cells sorted from blood. Specified subset: CD45RA-negative fraction. The receptors shown here come from a man aged 18-30 years in good health.

The chain is built from TRBV9 and TRBJ2-2; D is unresolved. The V end was cut by 0 bases, the J end by 0 bases, with 9 bases between. This CDR3 is 16 amino acids long. CDR1 and CDR2 from the germline V gene are SGDLS and YYNGEE. The CDR3 sequence is CASSVDGSANTGELFF. The DNA for the CDR3 is TGTGCCAGCAGCGTAGATGGATCGGCGAACACCGGGGAGCTGTTTTTT.

The chain recombines TRBV19 with TRBJ1-2, with D possibly being TRBD1 (5 bases). CDR1 is LNHDA and CDR2 is SQIVND in the germline V gene (reference sequence). Trimming took 7 bases from V and 3 from J, leaving 18 bases between them. The CDR3 runs to 15 residues. The CDR3 loop is CASTPTPREHYGYTF. CDR3 bases: TGTGCCAGTACCCCAACCCCCAGGGAGCACTATGGCTACACCTTC.

The chain combines TRBV30 with TRBJ2-7; D is uncertain. The V end lost 5 bases, the J end lost 6 bases, and 14 bases lay between the germline ends. The germline V gene encodes CDR1 GTSNPN and CDR2 SVGIG (reference sequence). CDR3 size: 12 residues. The CDR3 spells CAWAPQGTEQYF. CDR3 nucleotide sequence: TGTGCCTGGGCCCCTCAAGGAACCGAGCAGTACTTC.

The rearrangement joins TRBV6-1 to TRBJ2-7; no clear D. There are 14 residues in the CDR3. Germline CDR1 MNHNS, CDR2 SASEGT. V was cut by 4 bases and J by 2 bases, with 12 bases left in between. The CDR3 DNA is TGTGCCAGCAGTGTTGAACTCCAGACCTACGAGCAGTACTTC. Its protein product is CASSVELQTYEQYF.

This chain uses TRBV28 with TRBJ2-2, with TRBD1 as a possible D gene (6 bases). With 5 bases removed from V and 4 bases from J, the gap between germline ends came to 11 bases. The CDR3 has 14 amino acids. The germline V gene encodes CDR1 MDHEN and CDR2 SYDVKM. The CDR3 region is CASSLDRSTGELFF. For the CDR3, the DNA is TGTGCCAGCAGTCTCGACAGGTCCACCGGGGAGCTGTTTTTT.